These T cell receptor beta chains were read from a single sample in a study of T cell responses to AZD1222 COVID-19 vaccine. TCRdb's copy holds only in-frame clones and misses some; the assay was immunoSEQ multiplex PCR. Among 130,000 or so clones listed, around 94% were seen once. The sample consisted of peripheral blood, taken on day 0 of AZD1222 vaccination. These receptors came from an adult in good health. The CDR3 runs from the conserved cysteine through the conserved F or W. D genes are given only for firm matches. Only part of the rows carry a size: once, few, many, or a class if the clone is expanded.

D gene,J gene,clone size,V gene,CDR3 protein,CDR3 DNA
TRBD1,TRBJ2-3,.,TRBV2,CASSSNTLGGQYF,TGTGCCAGCAGTTCTAACACCTTAGGGGGCCAGTATTTT
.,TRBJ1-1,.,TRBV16,CASSQRNRNTEAFF,TGTGCCAGCAGCCAACGTAACAGGAACACTGAAGCTTTCTTT
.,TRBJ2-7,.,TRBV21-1,CASSKGGGPSAFYEQYF,TGTGCCAGCAGCAAAGGCGGGGGTCCATCAGCTTTCTACGAGCAGTACTTC
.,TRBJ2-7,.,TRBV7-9,CASSLEYYEQYF,TGTGCCAGCAGCTTAGAGTACTACGAGCAGTACTTC
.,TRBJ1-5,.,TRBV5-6,CASSLGADRPQHF,TGTGCCAGCAGCTTGGGCGCCGACCGGCCCCAGCATTTT
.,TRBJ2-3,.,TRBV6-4,CASSDTGGLSTDTQYF,TGTGCCAGCAGTGACACCGGCGGACTTAGCACAGATACGCAGTATTTT
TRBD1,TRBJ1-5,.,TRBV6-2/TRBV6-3,CASSYSWWGGQGLSNQPQHF,TGTGCCAGCAGTTACTCATGGTGGGGGGGACAGGGCCTTAGCAATCAGCCCCAGCATTTT
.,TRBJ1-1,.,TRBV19,CASSIDSRLGTEAFF,TGTGCCAGTAGTATCGACAGCCGATTGGGGACTGAAGCTTTCTTT
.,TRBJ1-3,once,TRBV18,CASSPSEASSGNTIYF,TGTGCCAGCTCACCATCTGAGGCAAGCTCTGGAAACACCATATATTTT
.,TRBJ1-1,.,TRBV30,CALIAMNTEAFF,TGTGCCTTGATCGCCATGAACACTGAAGCTTTCTTT
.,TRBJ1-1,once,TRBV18,CASSPKGRPGHTEAFF,TGTGCCAGCTCACCCAAGGGTAGGCCAGGGCATACTGAAGCTTTCTTT
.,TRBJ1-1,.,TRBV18,CASSPPQRDGEAFF,TGTGCCAGCTCACCACCTCAAAGGGATGGTGAAGCTTTCTTT
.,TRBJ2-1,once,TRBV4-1,CASSHLLKVANEQFF,TGCGCCAGCAGTCATCTTTTAAAGGTGGCCAATGAGCAGTTCTTC
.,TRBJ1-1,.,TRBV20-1,CSAGDLRGAFF,TGCAGTGCTGGGGACCTTCGGGGAGCTTTCTTT
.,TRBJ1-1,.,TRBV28,CASSKGGSGVTEAFF,TGTGCCAGCAGCAAGGGCGGAAGTGGGGTCACTGAAGCTTTCTTT
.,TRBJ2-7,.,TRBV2,CASSPIRGTPLEGQYF,TGTGCCAGCAGTCCCATCCGCGGGACTCCGTTGGAAGGGCAGTACTTC
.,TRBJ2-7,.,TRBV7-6,CASSLSPGVYEQYF,TGTGCCAGCAGCTTAAGTCCCGGGGTCTATGAGCAGTACTTC
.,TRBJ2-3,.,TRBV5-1,CASSLLQPTDTQYF,TGCGCCAGCAGCTTGTTACAGCCCACAGATACGCAGTATTTT
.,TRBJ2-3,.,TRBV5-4,CASSPSTDTQYF,TGTGCCAGCAGCCCCAGCACAGATACGCAGTATTTT
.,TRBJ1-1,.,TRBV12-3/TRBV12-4,CASSLRGETEAFF,TGTGCCAGCAGTTTAAGAGGGGAGACTGAAGCTTTCTTT
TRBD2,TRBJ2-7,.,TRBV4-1,CASSQAGTRLSEQYF,TGCGCCAGCAGCCAGGCCGGGACTAGACTTAGCGAGCAGTACTTC
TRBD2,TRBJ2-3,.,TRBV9,CASSVASGNAADTQYF,TGTGCCAGCAGCGTAGCTAGCGGCAATGCGGCAGATACGCAGTATTTT
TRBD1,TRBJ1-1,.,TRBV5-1,CASSTTGGTEAFF,TGCGCCAGCAGCACCACAGGGGGCACTGAAGCTTTCTTT
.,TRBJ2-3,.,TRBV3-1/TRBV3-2,CASSQVRQATDTQYF,TGTGCCAGCAGCCAGGTCCGACAGGCCACAGATACGCAGTATTTT
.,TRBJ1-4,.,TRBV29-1,CSVVAGTTEKLFF,TGCAGCGTTGTTGCGGGGACGACTGAAAAACTGTTTTTT
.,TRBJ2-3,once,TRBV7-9,CASNIASGGTDTQYF,TGTGCCAGCAATATCGCCTCTGGGGGCACAGATACGCAGTATTTT
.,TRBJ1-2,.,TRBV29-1,CSVVFVGVHYGYTF,TGCAGCGTTGTCTTTGTCGGTGTGCACTATGGCTACACCTTC
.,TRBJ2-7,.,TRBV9,CASSAGAHYEQYF,TGTGCCAGCAGCGCGGGGGCCCACTACGAGCAGTACTTC
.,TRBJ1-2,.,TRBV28,CASSLAGTYGYTF,TGTGCCAGCAGTTTGGCAGGGACCTATGGCTACACCTTC
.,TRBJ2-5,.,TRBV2,CASKREQGQETQYF,TGTGCCAGCAAAAGAGAACAGGGACAAGAGACCCAGTACTTC
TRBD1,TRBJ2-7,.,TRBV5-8,CASSRQGAQFYEQYF,TGTGCCAGCAGCCGACAGGGGGCCCAGTTCTACGAGCAGTACTTC
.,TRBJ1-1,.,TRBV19,CASTGTTWGGTEAFF,TGTGCCAGTACGGGGACAACCTGGGGGGGCACTGAAGCTTTCTTT
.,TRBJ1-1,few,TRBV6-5,CASAWGGTEAFF,TGTGCCAGCGCGTGGGGTGGTACTGAAGCTTTCTTT
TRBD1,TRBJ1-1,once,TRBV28,CASKAGQGLTEAFF,TGTGCCAGCAAAGCGGGACAGGGGTTAACTGAAGCTTTCTTT
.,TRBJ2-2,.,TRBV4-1,CASSGRDTGELFF,TGCGCCAGCAGCGGAAGGGACACCGGGGAGCTGTTTTTT
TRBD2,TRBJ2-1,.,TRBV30,CAWRGTSGSIGQFF,TGTGCCTGGAGAGGGACTAGCGGGAGTATAGGGCAGTTCTTC
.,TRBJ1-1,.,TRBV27,CASSSIQRNTEAFF,TGTGCCAGCAGTTCCATCCAGCGGAACACTGAAGCTTTCTTT
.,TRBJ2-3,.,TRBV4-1,CASSQVVGSWAGTDTQYF,TGCGCCAGCAGCCAAGTGGTTGGCAGTTGGGCGGGCACAGATACGCAGTATTTT
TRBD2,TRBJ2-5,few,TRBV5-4,CASSLLAGTETQYF,TGTGCCAGCAGCTTATTAGCGGGAACGGAGACCCAGTACTTC
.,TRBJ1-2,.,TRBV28,CASSRTAPGYTF,TGTGCCAGCAGTCGGACAGCGCCTGGCTACACCTTC
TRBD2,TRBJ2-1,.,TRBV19,CASSPAAGGWYNEQFF,TGTGCCAGTAGTCCCGCAGCGGGAGGGTGGTACAATGAGCAGTTCTTC
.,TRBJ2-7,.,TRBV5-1,CASSQSPGVRGEQYF,TGCGCCAGCAGCCAAAGTCCGGGAGTGAGAGGCGAGCAGTACTTC
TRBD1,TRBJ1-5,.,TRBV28,CASSLPGTVNQPQHF,TGTGCCAGCAGTTTACCTGGGACAGTCAATCAGCCCCAGCATTTT
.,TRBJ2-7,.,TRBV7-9,CASSFSTYNEQYF,TGTGCCAGCAGCTTCTCCACGTATAACGAGCAGTACTTC
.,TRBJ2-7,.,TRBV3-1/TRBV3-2,CASSQVRGREQYF,TGTGCCAGCAGCCAAGTTAGGGGCCGGGAGCAGTACTTC
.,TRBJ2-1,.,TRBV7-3,CASSLIVSGEVDEQFF,TGTGCCAGCAGCTTAATAGTATCGGGAGAGGTTGATGAGCAGTTCTTC
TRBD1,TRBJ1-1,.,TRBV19,CASSSRGQGNLAFF,TGTGCCAGTAGCTCCAGGGGGCAGGGCAACCTGGCTTTCTTT
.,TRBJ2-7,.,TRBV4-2,CASSQDPSFSYEQYF,TGTGCCAGCAGCCAAGACCCGTCGTTCTCCTACGAGCAGTACTTC
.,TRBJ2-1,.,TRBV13,CASSLGLNSGRGEQFF,TGTGCCAGCAGCTTAGGCCTAAACTCAGGGAGAGGTGAGCAGTTCTTC
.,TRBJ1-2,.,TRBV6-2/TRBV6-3,CASSYSTGNNYGYTF,TGTGCCAGCAGTTACTCGACAGGAAACAACTATGGCTACACCTTC
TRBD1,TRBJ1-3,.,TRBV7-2,CASSLGLGQGKGNTIYF,TGTGCCAGCAGCTTGGGTTTAGGACAGGGGAAAGGAAACACCATATATTTT